This record covers a single T cell receptor (beta chain). What it binds is not known. With 4 bases removed from V and 3 bases from J, the gap between germline ends came to 16 bases. This CDR3 comprises 15 residues. The germline CDR1 and CDR2 sequences are MNHEY and SVGAGI. The data stem from a study of shared clonotypes between healthy human individuals. Study-wide context: CD4 naive and CD4 memory each took three plates per donor, while CD8 naive took two and CD8 memory one. Notes on the study in general: The study generally estimated greater richness for naive than memory subsets. Sorted-subset sequencing, rarefaction showed, was incomplete despite large depth.

Profiled with immunoSEQ multiplex PCR; TCRdb holds only in-frame clones, not every one. The data contain roughly 660,000 clones, about nine tenths of them singletons. CD45RO+ cells joined CCR7-negative CD45RA+ TemRA cells to form CD8 memory. The chain joins TRBV6-5 to TRBJ2-7; tentatively, D is TRBD1 or TRBD2 (6 bases each). This TCR derives from a man between 18 and 35 years old in good health. Some clones in this sample may be carry-over from other donors' samples. Sequenced material: memory CD8+ T cells from PBMCs. The subset: CD45RO+ cells pooled with CCR7-negative TemRA cells. CDR3 sequence reads: CASSSIMEGDYEQYF. For the CDR3, the DNA is TGTGCCAGCAGTTCCATTATGGAGGGGGACTACGAGCAGTACTTC.